This T cell receptor beta chain was identified during a study of blood T cell repertoires in COVID-19. Study context: The United States, Italy and Spain provided the acute and convalescent COVID-19 samples.

Germline V gives CDR1 MNHEY, CDR2 SVGAGI. The V and J ends lost 6 bases and 5 bases respectively, with 17 bases between them. The CDR3 runs 15 residues. Methods used by the authors: Estimated nucleated cell counts came from reference gene primer amplification. Clones were sequenced by immunoSEQ multiplex PCR, and TCRdb holds only the in-frame ones, with some missing. Clonal size and the V and J genes are those of that table, whereas D and trimming came from the DNA. This repertoire shows fewer than 250,000 clones, 88% found once; its top ten account for 1.5% to 2%. The chain recombines TRBV6-5 with TRBJ1-5; tentative D call: TRBD1 (5 bases). Specimen: peripheral blood. The clonotype originates from a man in his 70s with acute or convalescent COVID-19. The CDR3 protein is CASSSHGAQDQPQHF. The CDR3 region has the DNA TGTGCCAGCAGCAGTCATGGGGCGCAGGATCAGCCCCAGCATTTT.